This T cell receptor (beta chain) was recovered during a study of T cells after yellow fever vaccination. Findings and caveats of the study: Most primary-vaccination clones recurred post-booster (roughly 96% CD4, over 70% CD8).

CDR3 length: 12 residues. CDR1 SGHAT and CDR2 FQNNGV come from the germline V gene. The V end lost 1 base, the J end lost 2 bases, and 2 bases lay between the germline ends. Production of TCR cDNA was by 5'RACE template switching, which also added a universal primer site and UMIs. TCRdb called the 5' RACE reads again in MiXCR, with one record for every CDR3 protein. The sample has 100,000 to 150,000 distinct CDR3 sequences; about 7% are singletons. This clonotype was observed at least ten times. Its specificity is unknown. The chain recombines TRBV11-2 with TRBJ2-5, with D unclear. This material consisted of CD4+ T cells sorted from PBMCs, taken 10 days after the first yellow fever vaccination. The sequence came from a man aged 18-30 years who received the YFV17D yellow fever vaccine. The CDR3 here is CASSLAQETQYF. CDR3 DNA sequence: TGTGCCAGCAGCTTAGCTCAAGAGACCCAGTACTTC.